This TCR beta chain appears in the sequencing data of a study of OX40 agonist ivuxolimab in advanced cancers. As for the study in general: The patients received ivuxolimab by intravenous route every 2 weeks at 0.01 to 10 mg/kg.

General observations from the study: Among the nonresponders, some also had low normalized T-cell clonal expansion. Determination of antigen specificity was not performed for the expanded peripheral T cells.

The method was immunoSEQ multiplex PCR; TCRdb's version includes in-frame clones alone and lacks a portion of them. This table holds fewer than 45,000 clones, about 88% found once. The CDR3 has 14 amino acids. Germline V gene data show CDR1 as MNHNS and CDR2 as SASEGT. Trimming took off 5 bases at V and 6 bases at J, with 16 bases between the two ends. Notes on this clone: The antigen is undetermined.

The sequences come from CD4+ or CD8+ T cells sorted from blood, collected in a trial of the OX40 agonist ivuxolimab. The TCR comes from an adult with an advanced solid tumor such as melanoma, head and neck, liver or kidney cancer. V and J are TRBV6-1 and TRBJ1-2; D uncertain. CDR3: CASSILSSSHGYTF. The CDR3 nucleotides read TGTGCCAGCAGTATCTTGTCGTCAAGCCATGGCTACACCTTC.